This passage covers 19 T cell receptor beta chains from one sample sequenced in a study of vaccination effects on CD4 cells after COVID-19. Before any sequencing was done, the ViraFEST assay used viral peptide pools to expand antigen-specific CD4+ T cells. Around day 10 of culture, CD4+ T cells were separated out. Everyone in the study got two shots of either the BNT162b2 or mRNA-1273 vaccine. Sequenced by immunoSEQ multiplex PCR; TCRdb stores in-frame clones only, minus some. The repertoire includes about 59,000 clones, roughly 78% of them detected once, and 1.5% to 2% sits in the top ten. These receptors lack a known antigen. The sequencing used CD4+ T cells from PBMCs cultured with HCoV-OC43 spike peptides, collected after COVID-19 vaccination. The sample's subset: HCoV-OC43 spike overlapping peptide pool stimulation. These receptors were collected from a human donor who received a COVID-19 vaccine.

This clone is a singleton in its sample. The chain recombines TRBV19 with TRBJ1-2, with 10 bases that match TRBD1. Germline V gene sequence: CDR1 LNHDA, CDR2 SQIVND (reference sequence). The CDR3 sequence is 17 residues long. V was clipped by 6 bases and J by 2 bases; unmatched bases: 12. This chain's CDR3 is CASSGPGTGELNYGYTF. The CDR3 nucleotides read TGTGCCAGTAGCGGTCCCGGGACAGGGGAGCTCAACTATGGCTACACCTTC.

This rearrangement joins TRBV27 to TRBJ2-2; the D is unclear. The length of the CDR3 is 14 residues. With 4 bases removed from V and 2 bases from J, the gap between germline ends came to 8 bases. Germline CDR1 MNHEY, CDR2 SMNVEV (reference sequence). The CDR3 spells CASSSRRNTGELFF. The CDR3 region has the DNA TGTGCCAGCAGTTCGCGGAGAAACACCGGGGAGCTGTTTTTT.

The chain uses TRBV19 and TRBJ2-2; unclear D gene. Germline V gives CDR1 LNHDA, CDR2 SQIVND (reference sequence). V was shortened by 5 bases and J by 4 bases, with 8 bases between the two germline ends. This CDR3 is built from 13 residues. This CDR3 reads CASSSSVTGELFF. The CDR3 bases are TGTGCCAGTAGTTCCTCGGTCACCGGGGAGCTGTTTTTT.

This clone has just a few counts. V usage is TRBV27 and J usage is TRBJ1-1; 11 positions agree with TRBD1. This CDR3 contains 17 residues. The ends lost 8 bases at V and 0 bases at J; junction bases unmatched: 11. Germline V gene sequence: CDR1 MNHEY, CDR2 SMNVEV (reference sequence). In DNA form, the CDR3 reads TGTGCCAGCGCCTGGAGTGGGACAGGGGGATTGAACACTGAAGCTTTCTTT. Translating gives CASAWSGTGGLNTEAFF.

The rearrangement links TRBV4-1 to TRBJ1-2, with 8 bases lining up with TRBD1. The CDR3 runs 16 residues. The germline CDR1 and CDR2 sequences are MGHRA and YSYEKL. V was pared by 0 bases and J by 8 bases, with 11 bases of the junction left unmatched. This chain's CDR3 is CASSQEGVQGGEGYTF. The CDR3 coding sequence is TGCGCCAGCAGCCAAGAAGGGGTACAGGGGGGAGAAGGCTACACCTTC.

This clone turned up a few times. The chain is built from TRBV5-1 and TRBJ1-5; tentatively, D is TRBD1 (5 bases). The ends were cut back, 0 bases at V and 6 bases at J, with 13 bases in the middle. There are 15 residues in the CDR3. Germline V CDR1 and CDR2: SGHRS, YFSETQ. In DNA, the CDR3 is TGCGCCAGCAGCTTGGCGGGGGGTTACGGTCAGCCCCAGCATTTT. It codes for CASSLAGGYGQPQHF.

The chain employs TRBV27 and TRBJ1-6; 8 nucleotides match TRBD1. CDR1 and CDR2 (germline): MNHEY, SMNVEV (reference sequence). This CDR3 contains 15 residues. V was pared by 4 bases and J by 6 bases, with 5 bases of the junction left unmatched. In nucleotides, the CDR3 is TGTGCCAGCAGTTACAGGACAGGGCGTAATTCACCCCTCCACTTT. Translated, it gives CASSYRTGRNSPLHF.

The chain uses TRBV27 and TRBJ2-2, with 10 bases fitting TRBD1. This CDR3 region has 15 residues. The germline V gene encodes CDR1 MNHEY and CDR2 SMNVEV (reference sequence). After removal of 5 bases from V and 6 bases from J, the junction contained 6 bases not matched to a gene. The chain's CDR3 is CASSPAGTGAGELFF. DNA for the CDR3: TGTGCCAGCAGTCCCGCCGGGACAGGGGCCGGGGAGCTGTTTTTT.

Note on this clone: Other DNA sequences from this sample encode an identical CDR3 as well. The gene calls are TRBV12-3 or TRBV12-4 and TRBJ1-5; D uncertain. V was clipped by 6 bases and J by 4 bases, with 7 bases between them. The CDR3 extends over 12 amino acids. The CDR3 region is CASSHRNQPQHF. In nucleotides, the CDR3 is TGTGCCAGCAGCCATCGGAATCAGCCCCAGCATTTT.

V gene TRBV28 combines with J gene TRBJ1-2; D perhaps matches TRBD1 (5 bases). The CDR3 is 16 residues long. V was trimmed by 2 bases and J by 3 bases, leaving 16 bases between them. Germline CDR1 and CDR2: MDHEN and SYDVKM. CDR3 DNA sequence: TGTGCCAGCAGTTTACTTCAGGGCCAGGGCGACTATGGCTACACCTTC. Amino acids: CASSLLQGQGDYGYTF.

The V call is TRBV6-2 or TRBV6-3, the J call TRBJ1-5; 7 bases are shared with TRBD1. The germline V gene encodes CDR1 MNHEY and CDR2 SVGEGT. There are 14 residues in the CDR3. V trimming: 0 bases; J trimming: 5 bases; junction bases outside the gene matches: 1. The CDR3 here is CASSYSDRHQPQHF. DNA for the CDR3: TGTGCCAGCAGTTACTCGGACAGGCATCAGCCCCAGCATTTT.

V and J are TRBV5-1 and TRBJ2-7, with TRBD2 as a possible D gene (6 bases). The germline V and J ends were trimmed by 0 bases and 5 bases, with 12 bases remaining between them. Per the germline V gene, CDR1 is SGHRS and CDR2 is YFSETQ. This CDR3 is 14 amino acids long. The CDR3, as DNA: TGCGCCAGCAGCTTGGGAGTGGAGGGAGACGAGCAGTACGTC. It codes for CASSLGVEGDEQYV.

The rearrangement uses TRBV18 and TRBJ1-3; no clear D gene. The CDR3 loop spans 14 amino acids. The germline V gene encodes CDR1 KGHSH and CDR2 LQKENI. V was pared by 4 bases and J by 2 bases, with 9 bases between. CDR3 in amino acids: CASSRGGAGNTIYF. The DNA for the CDR3 is TGTGCCAGCTCACGAGGTGGGGCTGGAAACACCATATATTTT.

The rearrangement joins TRBV5-1 to TRBJ1-2; no clear D gene. The CDR3 extends over 14 amino acids. CDR1 and CDR2 from the germline V gene are SGHRS and YFSETQ. V shed 5 bases and J shed 0 bases, with 11 bases lying between them. CDR3 nucleotide sequence: TGCGCCAGCAGTCCGGGTACAGCTAACTATGGCTACACCTTC. It is translated as CASSPGTANYGYTF.

This clone was seen a few times. This chain links TRBV11-2 with TRBJ1-5; 8 bases fit TRBD1. Trimming at V came to 4 bases and at J to 7 bases, leaving 15 bases not matched to a gene. This CDR3 has 17 residues. Germline V gene sequence: CDR1 SGHAT, CDR2 FQNNGV. CDR3 protein: CASSSTTGGEISQPQHF. In DNA, the CDR3 is TGTGCCAGCAGCTCGACTACAGGGGGGGAAATCAGCCAGCCCCAGCATTTT.

CDR3 bases: TGTGCCAGCTCACCTGGTTCAAGTAGGGCCAAAAACATTCAGTACTTC. Translated: CASSPGSSRAKNIQYF. The chain joins TRBV18 to TRBJ2-4; no clear D. Germline loops: CDR1 KGHSH, CDR2 LQKENI. The CDR3 spans 16 residues. V was shortened by 3 bases and J by 1 base, with 13 bases between the two germline ends.

CDR3 region: CASSYGDYGYTF. The CDR3 nucleotides read TGCGCCAGCAGCTACGGGGACTATGGCTACACCTTC. This chain connects TRBV5-1 to TRBJ1-2; D remains unclear. Trimming removed 3 bases from V and 3 bases from J, with 6 bases in between. CDR1 and CDR2 from the germline V gene are SGHRS and YFSETQ. This CDR3 is 12 amino acids long.

The chain links TRBV5-1 to TRBJ1-1, with D tentatively TRBD1 (6 bases). Germline CDR1 reads SGHRS; CDR2 reads YFSETQ. The CDR3 totals 15 residues. Trimming pared 7 bases from V and 0 bases from J, leaving 16 bases between. CDR3 in amino acids: CASRMGQGMNTEAFF. CDR3 nucleotide sequence: TGCGCCAGCCGAATGGGGCAGGGGATGAACACTGAAGCTTTCTTT.

This chain connects TRBV2 to TRBJ2-3, with 8 bases fitting TRBD1. The V gene end was trimmed by 7 bases and the J gene end by 1 base; junction bases not matched to a gene: 1. The CDR3 is 13 amino acids. Germline CDR1 SNHLY, CDR2 FYNNEI. CDR3 nucleotide sequence: TGTGCCAGCACGGGACAGGGCACAGATACGCAGTATTTT. Protein product: CASTGQGTDTQYF.